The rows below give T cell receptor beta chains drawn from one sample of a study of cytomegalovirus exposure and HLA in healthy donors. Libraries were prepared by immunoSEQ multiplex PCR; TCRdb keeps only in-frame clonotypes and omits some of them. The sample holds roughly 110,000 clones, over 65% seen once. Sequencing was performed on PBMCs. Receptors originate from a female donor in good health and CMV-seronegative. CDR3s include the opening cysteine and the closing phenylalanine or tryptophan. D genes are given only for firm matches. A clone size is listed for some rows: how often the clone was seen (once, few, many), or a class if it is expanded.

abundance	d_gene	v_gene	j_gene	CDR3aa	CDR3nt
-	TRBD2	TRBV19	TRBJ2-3	CASMTSGGADTQYF	TGTGCCAGTATGACTAGCGGGGGAGCGGATACGCAGTATTTT
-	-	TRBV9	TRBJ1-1	CASGGGTEAFF	TGTGCCAGCGGAGGAGGCACTGAAGCTTTCTTT
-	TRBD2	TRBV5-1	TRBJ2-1	CASKAGGPYNEQFF	TGCGCCAGCAAGGCGGGGGGGCCCTACAATGAGCAGTTCTTC
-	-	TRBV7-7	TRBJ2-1	CASSSSGLSYNEQFF	TGTGCTAGCAGCTCGTCGGGACTCTCCTACAATGAGCAGTTCTTC
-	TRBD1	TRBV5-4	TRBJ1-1	CASSWDRDPEAFF	TGTGCCAGCAGCTGGGACAGGGATCCTGAAGCTTTCTTT
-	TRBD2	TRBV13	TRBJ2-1	CASSARLAMQFF	TGTGCCAGCAGCGCCCGACTAGCGATGCAGTTCTTC
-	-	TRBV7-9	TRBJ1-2	CASSLKARGRGYTF	TGTGCCAGCAGCTTAAAGGCCAGGGGACGTGGCTACACCTTC
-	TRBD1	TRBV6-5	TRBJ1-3	CASSYRQGSGNTIYF	TGTGCCAGCAGTTATCGACAGGGGTCCGGAAACACCATATATTTT
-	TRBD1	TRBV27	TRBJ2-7	CASSLSPPGTGREQYF	TGTGCCAGCAGTTTATCGCCCCCAGGGACAGGGCGGGAGCAGTACTTC
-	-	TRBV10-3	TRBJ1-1	CAIDRKGEGTEAFF	TGTGCCATCGACCGCAAGGGGGAAGGCACTGAAGCTTTCTTT
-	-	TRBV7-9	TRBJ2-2	CASIPRVGADTGELFF	TGTGCCAGCATCCCCCGCGTGGGAGCGGACACCGGGGAGCTGTTTTTT
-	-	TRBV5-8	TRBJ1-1	CASSRRGETEAFF	TGTGCCAGCAGCCGCCGGGGGGAAACTGAAGCTTTCTTT
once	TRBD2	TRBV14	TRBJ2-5	CASSPFREGETQYF	TGTGCCAGCAGCCCGTTCAGGGAGGGAGAGACCCAGTACTTC
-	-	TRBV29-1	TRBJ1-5	CSVGETSNQPQHF	TGCAGCGTAGGGGAAACGAGCAATCAGCCCCAGCATTTT
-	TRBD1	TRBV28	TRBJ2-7	CASMVGTGSIEQYF	TGTGCCAGCATGGTAGGGACAGGGTCAATCGAGCAGTACTTC
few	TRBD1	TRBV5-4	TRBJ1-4	CASSQRQGEEELFF	TGTGCCAGCAGCCAACGACAGGGAGAGGAGGAACTGTTTTTT
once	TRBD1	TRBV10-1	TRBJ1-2	CACTPPGTGIGGYTF	TGCGCCTGCACCCCCCCCGGGACAGGGATTGGTGGCTACACCTTC
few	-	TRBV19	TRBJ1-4	CASSIREGKLFF	TGTGCCAGTAGTATTCGGGAGGGAAAACTGTTTTTT
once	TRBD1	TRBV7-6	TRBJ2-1	CASSQRQGARSEQFF	TGTGCCAGCAGCCAAAGACAGGGGGCGCGCAGTGAGCAGTTCTTC
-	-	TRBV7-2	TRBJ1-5	CASSARGYSNQPQHF	TGTGCCAGCAGCGCCAGGGGCTATAGCAATCAGCCCCAGCATTTC
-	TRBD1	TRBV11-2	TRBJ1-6	CASSDVRQGGNSPLHF	TGTGCCAGCAGCGACGTGCGACAGGGCGGAAATTCACCCCTCCACTTT
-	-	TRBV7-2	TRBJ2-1	CASSPGGIRSYNEQFF	TGTGCCAGCAGTCCGGGTGGCATCCGCTCCTACAATGAGCAGTTCTTC
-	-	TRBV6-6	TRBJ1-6	CASAEQYNSPLHF	TGTGCCAGCGCCGAACAGTATAATTCACCCCTCCACTTT
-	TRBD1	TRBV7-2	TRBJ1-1	CASRTGVAEAFF	TGTGCCAGCAGAACAGGGGTGGCTGAAGCTTTCTTT
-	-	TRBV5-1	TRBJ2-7	CASSGNSYEQYF	TGCGCCAGCAGCGGCAACTCCTACGAGCAGTACTTC
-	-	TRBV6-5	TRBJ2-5	CASSYSPPRVQTQYF	TGTGCCAGCAGTTACTCGCCCCCGCGGGTCCAGACCCAGTACTTC
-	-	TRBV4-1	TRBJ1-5	CASSQQRASNQPQHF	TGCGCCAGCAGCCAACAGAGGGCTAGCAATCAGCCCCAGCATTTT
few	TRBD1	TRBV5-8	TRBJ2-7	CASSSPGQGDEQYF	TGTGCCAGCAGTTCACCGGGACAGGGGGACGAGCAGTACTTC
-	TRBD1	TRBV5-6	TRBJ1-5	CASSLGGQGKQPQHF	TGTGCCAGCAGCTTGGGGGGACAGGGGAAGCAGCCCCAGCATTTT
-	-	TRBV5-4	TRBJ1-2	CASSLSGGGKGYTF	TGTGCCAGCAGCTTGTCGGGGGGCGGAAAAGGCTACACCTTC
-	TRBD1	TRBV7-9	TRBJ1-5	CSSGTGNQPQHF	TGTTCCAGCGGGACAGGTAATCAGCCCCAGCATTTT